The sequence of this T cell receptor (beta chain) was determined in a study of PD-1 blockade in classical Hodgkin lymphoma. General study points: TCR diversity rose significantly by C4D1 in CD4+ but not CD8+ cells.

The method was immunoSEQ multiplex PCR; TCRdb's version includes in-frame clones alone and lacks a portion of them. The data show around 17,000 clones, roughly 65% seen once. Details on this clone: The antigen is not known.

The CDR3 has 14 residues. V lost 3 bases and J lost 12, with 21 bases in between. CDR1 and CDR2 (germline): MGHDK, SYGVNS. Described time point: cycle 4 day 1 (C4D1), after 6 weeks of nivolumab. Each patient relapsed following autologous stem cell transplantation, and prior brentuximab vedotin exposure differed. Best responses were complete response, partial response or progressive disease. The TCR was taken from a human donor with classical Hodgkin lymphoma. The chain carries TRBV25-1 and TRBJ2-7; the D is unclear. The starting material was peripheral blood mononuclear cells (PBMCs), obtained before the fourth cycle of nivolumab. The chain's CDR3 is CASSEVRPLLIWYF. The CDR3 DNA reads as TGTGCCAGCAGTGAGGTAAGACCCCTCCTAATTTGGTACTTC.